One sample yielded the 9 T cell receptor beta chains listed below, sequenced in a study of T-cell memory formation after mild COVID-19. TCRdb itself ran the 5' RACE reads through MiXCR, one entry per CDR3 protein. This table holds 300,000 to 400,000 distinct CDR3 sequences, under 30% found once. Sequencing was performed on PBMCs or a T cell subset sorted from them (not recorded which). These receptors were obtained from an adult woman who had mild COVID-19 (a few samples of this study predate the infection). Cell type and time point are not known.

The chain employs TRBV12-3 or TRBV12-4 and TRBJ1-2; 7 nucleotides agree with TRBD1. The CDR3 covers 13 residues. V was clipped by 6 bases and J by 7 bases; unmatched bases: 8. In DNA form, the CDR3 reads TGTGCCAGCAGCTTGGGACAGACCCGTGGCTACACCTTC. It translates to CASSLGQTRGYTF.

There are a few counts of this clonotype. The gene calls are TRBV20-1 and TRBJ2-7; TRBD1 agrees at 9 bases. The germline V gene has CDR1 DFQATT and CDR2 SNEGSKA (reference sequence). The junction had 6 bases not matched to a gene; V was cut back by 0 bases and J by 3 bases. This CDR3 has 15 amino acids. The CDR3 reads CSAREGTGSGYEQYF. The CDR3 DNA follows: TGCAGTGCTAGAGAGGGGACAGGGTCCGGCTACGAGCAGTACTTC.

The CDR3 sequence is CASSQEEAGGGYTF. The CDR3 nucleotides are TGCGCCAGCAGCCAAGAGGAGGCAGGGGGTGGCTACACCTTC. V gene TRBV4-1 combines with J gene TRBJ1-2; TRBD1 aligns across 7 bases. The CDR3 runs 14 residues. Germline V CDR1 and CDR2: MGHRA, YSYEKL. The V gene end was trimmed by 0 bases and the J gene end by 7 bases; junction bases not matched to a gene: 5.

J is TRBJ2-4 and V is TRBV7-2; 10 nucleotides match TRBD2. Trimming at V came to 5 bases and at J to 3 bases, leaving 4 bases not matched to a gene. Germline CDR1 reads SGHTA; CDR2 reads FQGNSA. The CDR3 contains 15 residues. CDR3 bases: TGTGCCAGCAGCCCTCCTAGCGGGGGCAAAAACATTCAGTACTTC. Translated, it gives CASSPPSGGKNIQYF.

The chain recombines TRBV21-1 with TRBJ2-1; the table calls TRBD2, which could not be checked here. TRBV21-1 is tagged as a pseudogene. The CDR3 covers 24 residues. The CDR3 is CASSKFAFSTEKVLCREQYNEQFF. CDR3 sequence (DNA): TGTGCCAGCAGCAAATTTGCTTTTAGCACCGAAAAAGTCCTATGTAGGGAGCAATACAATGAGCAGTTCTTC.

The V and J genes are TRBV11-2 and TRBJ2-7; tentatively, D is TRBD1 (5 bases). Germline V gene sequence: CDR1 SGHAT, CDR2 FQNNGV. Trimming pared 4 bases from V and 3 bases from J, leaving 10 bases between. This CDR3 is built from 13 residues. The CDR3 DNA reads TGTGCCAGCAGCTCCTTTCAGGGCTACGAGCAGTACTTC. Translated: CASSSFQGYEQYF.

This chain uses TRBV20-1 with TRBJ2-3; 7 positions match TRBD2. The CDR3 totals 15 residues. After removal of 6 bases from V and 5 bases from J, the junction contained 14 bases not matched to a gene. The germline CDR1 and CDR2 sequences are DFQATT and SNEGSKA (reference sequence). CDR3 DNA: TGCAGTGCAAAGATACCCAGACTAGCTCTAGATACGCAGTATTTT. Translation gives CSAKIPRLALDTQYF.

The rearrangement joins TRBV6-6 to TRBJ1-2; 8 nucleotides match TRBD1. CDR3 length: 15 residues. CDR1 MNHNY and CDR2 SVGAGI come from the germline V gene (reference sequence). With V trimmed by 3 bases and J by 8 bases, 11 bases remained unmatched. Here the CDR3 reads CASSYSGQGGMGYTF. For the CDR3, the DNA is TGTGCCAGCAGTTATTCCGGACAGGGAGGAATGGGCTACACCTTC.

The genes are TRBV12-3 or TRBV12-4 and TRBJ2-5; D is perhaps TRBD2 (7 bases). With 8 bases removed from V and 5 bases from J, the gap between germline ends came to 18 bases. There are 14 residues in the CDR3. This CDR3 reads CASLLGGRGETQYF. The CDR3 DNA reads as TGTGCCAGCCTCTTGGGGGGGCGCGGGGAGACCCAGTACTTC.